This TCR beta chain derives from a study of shared clonotypes between healthy human individuals. Study-wide context: Researchers drew samples from two women and a few men aged 18 to 49.

The CDR3 has 15 amino acids. V lost 3 bases, J lost 2 bases, and 1 base stayed unmatched. Germline CDR1 and CDR2: SGDLS and YYNGEE. Only in-frame clones appear in the TCRdb table, and some are missing; sequencing was by immunoSEQ multiplex PCR. The sample lists millions of clones, about 92% occurring once. About this clone: Antigen unknown.

Study-wide results and limits: Memory subsets generally showed lower estimated richness than naive subsets. Rarefaction indicated that sorted-subset sequencing remained incomplete although depth was large.

This TCR was sampled from a young man in good health. Some clones in this sample may be carry-over from other donors' samples. The sequenced sample was naive CD4+ T cells from PBMCs. Noted subset: CD45RA+ positively selected. This chain connects TRBV9 to TRBJ2-2, with 10 positions matching TRBD1. CDR3 amino acids: CASSGQGANTGELFF. The CDR3, as DNA: TGTGCCAGCAGCGGACAGGGGGCTAACACCGGGGAGCTGTTTTTT.